This T cell receptor beta chain is from a study of blood T cell repertoires in COVID-19. The wider study: The origin of the acute and convalescent COVID-19 samples was the United States, Italy and Spain. Sources were T cells, B-cell-depleted T cells, or PBMCs; the material itself was cDNA or gDNA.

The CDR3 covers 16 residues. Germline V gene sequence: CDR1 PRHDT, CDR2 FYEKMQ (reference sequence). V lost 5 bases and J lost 0; bases outside the gene matches: 9. Authors' data handling: Amplified reference gene primers provided the basis for estimating nucleated cell counts. Produced via immunoSEQ multiplex PCR; TCRdb's table is partial and in-frame only. The V and J calls and the clone size are those of that table, but D and trimming were determined from the DNA. Of roughly 200,000 clones in the sample, 87% were seen once. The V and J genes are TRBV13 and TRBJ1-1; 7 nucleotides line up with TRBD1. Material for sequencing was peripheral blood. The sequence derives from a woman in her late teens or twenties who had recovered from COVID-19. CDR3 region: CASSQAPGQLNTEAFF. CDR3 sequence (DNA): TGTGCCAGCAGCCAGGCTCCGGGACAGCTGAACACTGAAGCTTTCTTT.